A selection of T cell receptor beta chains follows, all from one sample in a study of T cells in Graves' hyperthyroidism and ophthalmopathy. TCRdb analysed the multiplex PCR reads with MiXCR anew, one entry per CDR3 protein. Found here are more than 500,000 distinct CDR3 sequences, approximately 15% of them singletons; the top ten hold around 14%. The sequenced sample was blood. These receptor sequences come from a woman in her thirties or forties with Graves' hyperthyroidism. The conserved cysteine and the conserved F or W are not part of the CDR3 here. Each record gives: V gene, J gene, D gene, CDR3 protein. D genes are given only for firm matches.

v_gene: TRBV2
j_gene: TRBJ2-1
d_gene: .
CDR3aa: ASSERAGTAYNEQF

v_gene: TRBV5-1
j_gene: TRBJ2-7
d_gene: TRBD2
CDR3aa: ASSLDGSGGYEQY

v_gene: TRBV28
j_gene: TRBJ1-3
d_gene: TRBD1
CDR3aa: ASSPVTGAGNTIY

v_gene: TRBV12-3/TRBV12-4
j_gene: TRBJ2-1
d_gene: .
CDR3aa: ASSNRDSSYNEQF

v_gene: TRBV5-6
j_gene: TRBJ1-4
d_gene: TRBD1
CDR3aa: ASSNSDRGPRGEKLF

v_gene: TRBV30
j_gene: TRBJ2-7
d_gene: .
CDR3aa: AWSGGQGWQY

v_gene: TRBV30
j_gene: TRBJ2-5
d_gene: .
CDR3aa: AWSIGGLQETQY

v_gene: TRBV20-1
j_gene: TRBJ2-1
d_gene: .
CDR3aa: SATGLAEPSYNEQF

v_gene: TRBV6-1
j_gene: TRBJ2-2
d_gene: TRBD1
CDR3aa: ASIAGTGWTGELF

v_gene: TRBV10-2
j_gene: TRBJ2-2
d_gene: .
CDR3aa: ASTQRGGTANTGELF

v_gene: TRBV5-1
j_gene: TRBJ2-2
d_gene: .
CDR3aa: ASSAYTGELF

v_gene: TRBV20-1
j_gene: TRBJ2-3
d_gene: .
CDR3aa: SAGDSKTFTDTQY

v_gene: TRBV28
j_gene: TRBJ2-7
d_gene: TRBD1
CDR3aa: ASTKGAPSSYEQY

v_gene: TRBV6-6
j_gene: TRBJ2-1
d_gene: .
CDR3aa: ASSYSHPRTTSYNEQF

v_gene: TRBV6-2/TRBV6-3
j_gene: TRBJ2-1
d_gene: TRBD2
CDR3aa: ASTELSGSPGNEQF

v_gene: TRBV7-8
j_gene: TRBJ1-2
d_gene: .
CDR3aa: ASSPAAEGGNYGYT

v_gene: TRBV18
j_gene: TRBJ1-1
d_gene: .
CDR3aa: ASSVGTTNTEAF

v_gene: TRBV7-3
j_gene: TRBJ2-1
d_gene: TRBD2
CDR3aa: ASSSSGTRGNEQF

v_gene: TRBV5-1
j_gene: TRBJ2-7
d_gene: TRBD2
CDR3aa: ASNGLAGVYEQY

v_gene: TRBV7-6
j_gene: TRBJ2-7
d_gene: TRBD1
CDR3aa: ASSFSGQGADEQY

v_gene: TRBV5-4
j_gene: TRBJ2-2
d_gene: .
CDR3aa: ASSLGDHHRELF

v_gene: TRBV29-1
j_gene: TRBJ2-3
d_gene: .
CDR3aa: SQRRGGADTQY

v_gene: TRBV18
j_gene: TRBJ1-1
d_gene: .
CDR3aa: ASSPPDFDTEAF

v_gene: TRBV20-1
j_gene: TRBJ2-1
d_gene: TRBD2
CDR3aa: SARGLAGADYNEQF

v_gene: TRBV19
j_gene: TRBJ1-2
d_gene: TRBD1
CDR3aa: ASTPGTGKDYGYT

v_gene: TRBV6-1
j_gene: TRBJ1-5
d_gene: .
CDR3aa: ASSVLGQGQQPQH

v_gene: TRBV5-5
j_gene: TRBJ2-4
d_gene: TRBD2
CDR3aa: ASSVGLAGGPNIQY

v_gene: TRBV30
j_gene: TRBJ2-3
d_gene: .
CDR3aa: AWRGQLEHTDTQY

v_gene: TRBV28
j_gene: TRBJ2-6
d_gene: .
CDR3aa: ASRKGGASGANVLT

v_gene: TRBV12-3/TRBV12-4
j_gene: TRBJ1-2
d_gene: .
CDR3aa: ASSLGAASNYGYT

v_gene: TRBV7-3
j_gene: TRBJ2-2
d_gene: TRBD1
CDR3aa: ASRPQGAGTGELF

v_gene: TRBV5-1
j_gene: TRBJ2-5
d_gene: .
CDR3aa: ASSGGQTQETQY

v_gene: TRBV20-1
j_gene: TRBJ2-1
d_gene: TRBD2
CDR3aa: SARSPGAGGFNEQF